The 18 T cell receptor beta chains given below trace back to one sample, sequenced in a study of blood T cell repertoires in COVID-19. Clones were sequenced by immunoSEQ multiplex PCR, and TCRdb holds only the in-frame ones, with some missing. The profile shows roughly 180,000 clones, less than 85% of them singletons. Sequenced material: PBMCs or T cells enriched from blood (not recorded which). The source of these receptors is a woman in her forties or fifties who had recovered from COVID-19.

This clone was counted between two and nine times. Within the sample, other DNA sequences also encode this same CDR3. DNA of the CDR3: TGTGCCACCAGCAGAGATAGAGGGTCTGGAAACACCATATATTTT. Translated: CATSRDRGSGNTIYF. The chain couples TRBV15 to TRBJ1-3; D call uncertain. V lost 0 bases and J lost 1, with 7 bases in between. Germline V gene lookup returns CDR1 LNHNV and CDR2 YYDKDF (reference sequence). This CDR3 contains 15 residues.

The V gene is TRBV27, the J gene TRBJ2-7; perhaps TRBD1 as D (6 bases). The germline V and J ends were trimmed by 5 bases and 5 bases, with 13 bases remaining between them. CDR1 MNHEY and CDR2 SMNVEV come from the germline V gene (reference sequence). The CDR3 has 13 residues. Here the CDR3 DNA reads TGTGCCAGCAGTCGCAGGGGATCTAACGAGCAGTACGTC. Translation: CASSRRGSNEQYV.

This chain joins TRBV6-5 and TRBJ2-7, with 10 bases fitting TRBD2. Germline trimming cut 7 bases from V and 3 bases from J; bases unmatched to any gene: 3. The germline CDR1 and CDR2 sequences are MNHEY and SVGAGI. The CDR3 runs to 13 residues. CDR3 protein: CASTLAGGYEQYV. The CDR3 DNA reads TGTGCCAGCACGTTAGCGGGGGGCTACGAGCAGTACGTC.

This clone has more than one count but fewer than ten. This rearrangement joins TRBV7-8 to TRBJ1-2, with TRBD1 matching over 7 bases. Germline trimming cut 5 bases from V and 4 bases from J; bases unmatched to any gene: 4. Germline V CDR1 and CDR2: SGHVS, FQNEAQ. This CDR3 region has 13 residues. CDR3 bases: TGTGCCAGCAGCCAAGGGACAGCCTATGGCTACACCTTC. Its translation: CASSQGTAYGYTF.

V is TRBV6-2 or TRBV6-3 and J is TRBJ1-5; D call uncertain. The CDR3 length is 15 residues. Trimming cost V 2 bases and J 0 bases, with 8 bases left between them. Germline CDR1 MNHEY, CDR2 SVGEGT. CDR3 sequence reads: CASSYPPRSNQPQHF. In nucleotides, the CDR3 is TGTGCCAGCAGTTACCCCCCCCGTAGCAATCAGCCCCAGCATTTT.

This clone has more than one count but fewer than ten. As DNA, the CDR3 is TGTGCCAGCAGTGTTCATGGAAGCGCTGAAGCTTTCTTT. This gives the protein CASSVHGSAEAFF. V and J are TRBV2 and TRBJ1-1, with D unclear. This CDR3 region has 13 residues. Germline V gene lookup returns CDR1 SNHLY and CDR2 FYNNEI. The V end lost 4 bases, the J end lost 6 bases, and 12 bases lay between the germline ends.

This sequence joins TRBV5-6 and TRBJ1-3; a weak D match, TRBD1 (6 bases). The CDR3 is 13 residues long. Germline V gene lookup returns CDR1 SGHDT and CDR2 YYEEEE. Between the trimmed V and J ends, which lost 3 bases and 3 bases, there was a span of 7 bases. Written as DNA, the CDR3 is TGTGCCAGCAGCTGGGACATTGGAAACACCATATATTTT. As protein: CASSWDIGNTIYF.

This clone was recorded only once. This chain links TRBV7-9 with TRBJ1-1, with D tentatively TRBD1 (6 bases). The ends were cut back, 6 bases at V and 10 bases at J, with 15 bases in the middle. CDR3 length: 12 residues. The germline CDR1 and CDR2 sequences are SEHNR and FQNEAQ (reference sequence). The CDR3 region is CASSPGESGAFF. The DNA of the CDR3 is TGTGCCAGCAGTCCAGGGGAATCGGGAGCTTTCTTT.

This clone came up many times. This chain joins TRBV19 and TRBJ1-4, with no clear D. Trimming took off 6 bases at V and 5 bases at J, with 4 bases between the two ends. CDR3 length equals 11 residues. Germline V lookup: CDR1 LNHDA, CDR2 SQIVND (reference sequence). CDR3 in amino acids: CASSRNEKLFF. CDR3 coding DNA: TGTGCCAGTAGCAGGAATGAAAAACTGTTTTTT.

The chain employs TRBV5-1 and TRBJ1-2; TRBD1 is a possible D gene (6 bases). The CDR3 is 14 residues long. V was shortened by 7 bases and J by 5 bases, with 18 bases between the two germline ends. CDR1 is SGHRS, CDR2 YFSETQ, per germline. CDR3: CASHPGAGAYGYTF. Written as DNA, the CDR3 is TGCGCCAGCCACCCCGGGGCAGGGGCTTATGGCTACACCTTC.

The chain couples TRBV2 to TRBJ1-5; perhaps TRBD1 as D (5 bases). Trimming shortened V by 0 bases and J by 1 base, and 7 bases separated the two germline ends. The CDR3 sequence is 15 residues long. Germline assignment: CDR1 SNHLY and CDR2 FYNNEI. Written as DNA, the CDR3 is TGTGCCAGCAGTGAAGCCTGGGGCAGCAATCAGCCCCAGCATTTT. This codes for CASSEAWGSNQPQHF.

The genes are TRBV2 and TRBJ1-5; D might be TRBD1 (5 bases). Trimming took 7 bases from V and 0 from J, leaving 7 bases between them. The CDR3 length is 13 residues. Germline V gene lookup returns CDR1 SNHLY and CDR2 FYNNEI. This CDR3 reads CASNGGSNQPQHF. The CDR3, as DNA: TGTGCCAGCAACGGGGGTAGCAATCAGCCCCAGCATTTT.

The chain carries TRBV11-2 and TRBJ2-1, with TRBD2 identical over 14 bases. Germline CDR1 and CDR2: SGHAT and FQNNGV. The length of the CDR3 is 17 residues. Trimming removed 3 bases from V and 9 bases from J; junction bases left unmatched: 10. CDR3 protein: CASSFGTSGRRASEQFF. The CDR3 DNA follows: TGTGCCAGCAGCTTCGGGACTAGCGGGAGAAGGGCGAGTGAGCAGTTCTTC. Filled out from reference TRBV11-2 and TRBJ2-1, the complete variable domain reads EAGVAQSPRYKIIEKRQSVAFWCNPISGHATLYWYQQILGQGPKLLIQFQNNGVVDDSQLPKDRFSAERLKGVDSTLKIQPAKLEDSAVYLCASSFGTSGRRASEQFFGPGTRLTVL.

V and J are TRBV6-2 or TRBV6-3 and TRBJ1-2, with 8 bases lining up with TRBD1. The CDR3 is 15 residues long. The germline gives CDR1 MNHEY, CDR2 SVGEGT. Trimming cost V 7 bases and J 2 bases; bases outside gene matches: 9. The CDR3 region is CASTPHRDRNYGYTF. The CDR3 nucleotides are TGTGCCAGCACCCCCCACCGGGACAGGAACTATGGCTACACCTTC.

The J gene is TRBJ1-3, the V gene TRBV6-6, with a possible D match to TRBD1 (5 bases). CDR1 MNHNY and CDR2 SVGAGI come from the germline V gene (reference sequence). The CDR3 runs to 15 residues. The V end lost 5 bases, the J end lost 2 bases, and 13 bases lay between the germline ends. CDR3 region: CASSNLQVAGNTIYF. The DNA for the CDR3 is TGTGCCAGCAGTAATCTACAGGTTGCTGGAAACACCATATATTTT.

The chain employs TRBV11-1 and TRBJ2-3; no clear D. CDR3 length: 14 amino acids. Per germline, CDR1 SGHAT and CDR2 FQDESV (reference sequence). V gave up 5 bases and J gave up 1 base, with 10 bases separating them. CDR3: CASSLGPGTDTQYF. CDR3 bases: TGTGCCAGCAGCCTAGGGCCCGGCACAGATACGCAGTATTTT.

V usage is TRBV27 and J usage is TRBJ1-5; 11 bases agree with TRBD1. From germline, CDR1 is MNHEY and CDR2 SMNVEV (reference sequence). The CDR3 loop spans 17 amino acids. Trimming removed 5 bases from V and 6 bases from J; junction bases left unmatched: 12. CDR3 nucleotides: TGTGCCAGCAGTCAAGTTTCTCCGGGACAGGGGGTTCAGCCCCAGCATTTT. Its protein is CASSQVSPGQGVQPQHF.

This rearrangement joins TRBV6-2 or TRBV6-3 to TRBJ1-1; 7 positions match TRBD1. CDR1 and CDR2 (germline): MNHEY, SVGEGT. V lost 5 bases, J lost 0 bases, and 6 bases stayed unmatched. The CDR3 runs to 15 residues. The CDR3 nucleotides are TGTGCCAGCAGTAAACAGGGGAGGCTGAACACTGAAGCTTTCTTT. Amino acids: CASSKQGRLNTEAFF.